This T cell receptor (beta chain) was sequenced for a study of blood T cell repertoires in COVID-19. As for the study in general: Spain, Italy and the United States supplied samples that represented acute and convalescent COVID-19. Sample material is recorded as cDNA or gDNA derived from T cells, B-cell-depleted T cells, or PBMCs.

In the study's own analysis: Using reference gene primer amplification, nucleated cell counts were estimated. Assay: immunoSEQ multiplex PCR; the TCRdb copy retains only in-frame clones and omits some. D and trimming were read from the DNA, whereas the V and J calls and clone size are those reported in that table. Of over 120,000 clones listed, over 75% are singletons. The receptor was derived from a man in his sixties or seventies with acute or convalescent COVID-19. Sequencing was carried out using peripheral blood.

CDR3 loop: CASTETVNTEAFF. CDR3 DNA: TGCGCCAGCACCGAGACAGTGAACACTGAAGCTTTCTTT. The rearrangement links TRBV5-1 to TRBJ1-1, with D possibly being TRBD1 (5 bases). This CDR3 is built from 13 residues. The V end lost 6 bases, the J end lost 0 bases, and 9 bases lay between the germline ends. The germline V gene encodes CDR1 SGHRS and CDR2 YFSETQ.